This T cell receptor beta chain came from a study of T cell repertoires in cytomegalovirus infection. TCRdb reanalysed the reads using MiXCR and keeps one entry per CDR3 protein. The data contain around 750,000 distinct CDR3 sequences, about 31% of them singletons. V was trimmed by 0 bases and J by 10 bases, leaving 11 bases between them. Germline V gene data show CDR1 as SGHTS and CDR2 as YDEGEE. The CDR3 length is 13 residues. Concerning this clonotype itself: Its antigen is still unknown.

The clonotype originates from a human donor in good health (CMV status not recorded). Some clones in this sample may be carry-over from other donors' samples. The chain combines TRBV5-8 with TRBJ2-1; D is perhaps TRBD1 (5 bases). The specimen comprised cultured CD8+ T cells from PBMCs, sampled from culture after CMV antigen stimulation. The CDR3 spells CASSLEWGPEQFF. The CDR3 DNA is TGTGCCAGCAGCTTGGAATGGGGCCCCGAGCAGTTCTTC.